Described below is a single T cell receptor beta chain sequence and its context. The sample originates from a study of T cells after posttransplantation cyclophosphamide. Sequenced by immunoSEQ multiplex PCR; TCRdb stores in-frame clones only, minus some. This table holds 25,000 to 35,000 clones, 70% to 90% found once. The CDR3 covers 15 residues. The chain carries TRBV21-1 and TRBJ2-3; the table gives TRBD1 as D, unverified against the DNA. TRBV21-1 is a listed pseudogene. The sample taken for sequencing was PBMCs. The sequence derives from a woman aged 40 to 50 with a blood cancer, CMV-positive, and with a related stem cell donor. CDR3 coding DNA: TGTGCCAGCAGCATCCATGGGGGCCCGCCAGATACGCAGTATTTT. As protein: CASSIHGGPPDTQYF.